This T cell receptor beta chain comes out of a study of T cell responses to AZD1222 COVID-19 vaccine. TCRdb's copy holds only in-frame clones and misses some; the assay was immunoSEQ multiplex PCR. The table records roughly 130,000 clones, approximately 85% of them present only once. The germline V gene encodes CDR1 LNHDA and CDR2 SQIVND (reference sequence). Trimming stripped 3 bases from V and 3 bases from J, with 12 bases between. The length of the CDR3 is 16 residues. The clonotype comes from an adult in good health. The material was peripheral blood, obtained on day 0 of AZD1222 vaccination. The rearrangement uses TRBV19 and TRBJ1-6; maybe TRBD1 (5 bases). As DNA, the CDR3 is TGTGCCAGTAGTATGGGAGGGACCCTCTATAATTCACCCCTCCACTTT. The encoded protein is CASSMGGTLYNSPLHF.